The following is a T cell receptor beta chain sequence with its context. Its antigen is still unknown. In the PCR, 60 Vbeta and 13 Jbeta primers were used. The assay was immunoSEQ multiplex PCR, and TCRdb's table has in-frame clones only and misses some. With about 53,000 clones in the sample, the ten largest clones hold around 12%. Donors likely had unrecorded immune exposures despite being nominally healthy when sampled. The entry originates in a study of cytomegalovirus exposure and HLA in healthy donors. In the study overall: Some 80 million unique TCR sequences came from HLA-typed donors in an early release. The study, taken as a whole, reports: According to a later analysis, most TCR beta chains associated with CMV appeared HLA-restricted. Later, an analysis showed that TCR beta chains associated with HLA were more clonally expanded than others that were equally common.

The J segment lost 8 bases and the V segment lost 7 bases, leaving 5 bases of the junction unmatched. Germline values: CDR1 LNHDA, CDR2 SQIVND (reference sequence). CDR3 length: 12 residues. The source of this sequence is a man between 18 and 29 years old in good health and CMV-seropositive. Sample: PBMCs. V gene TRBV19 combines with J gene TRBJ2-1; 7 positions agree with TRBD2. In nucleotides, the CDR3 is TGTGCCAGTACGGGGGGAGGGGATGAGCAGTTCTTC. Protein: CASTGGGDEQFF.